The 21 T cell receptor beta chains below all came from one sample that was sequenced in a study of blood T cell repertoires in COVID-19 (dated by TCRdb to 2019 to 2021). The method was the immunoSEQ multiplex PCR assay. TCRdb took this table from immuneACCESS and kept in-frame rearrangements with V and J called. Such tables lack part of the clones; where checked against another copy, unresolved V genes explain under half of the gap, and the rest is unexplained. Here the sample has under 250,000 clones; over 80% occur a single time. The ten most abundant clones make up 2.5% to 3.5% of the sample. Sequences were obtained from PBMCs or T cells enriched from blood (not recorded which). These receptors were obtained from a middle-aged woman who had been exposed to COVID-19.

V and J are TRBV19 and TRBJ2-3, with a possible D match to TRBD2 (6 bases). The CDR3 sequence is 15 residues long. Per germline, CDR1 LNHDA and CDR2 SQIVND (reference sequence). V lost 5 bases to trimming and J lost 6 bases, with 18 bases between them. CDR3 DNA: TGTGCCAGTAGTCCGCGGGACGGCTACTACGATACGCAGTATTTT. Translated: CASSPRDGYYDTQYF.

The chain couples TRBV4-2 to TRBJ2-7; tentatively, D is TRBD2 (5 bases). The CDR3 spans 16 residues. The germline V gene has CDR1 LGHNA and CDR2 YNFKEQ. Trimming took off 0 bases at V and 2 bases at J, with 14 bases between the two ends. The CDR3: CASSQEPSAGPYEQYF. DNA of the CDR3: TGTGCCAGCAGCCAAGAACCCTCCGCGGGCCCCTACGAGCAGTACTTC.

The rearrangement uses TRBV7-6 and TRBJ2-1; 10 bases agree with TRBD1. The CDR3 extends over 17 amino acids. CDR1 and CDR2 from the germline V gene are SGHVS and FNYEAQ. V dropped 2 bases and J dropped 9; count of bases not matched to a gene: 13. CDR3 sequence (DNA): TGTGCCAGCAGCTTAACCTCTTTTGAGACAGGGGGCGGTGAGCAGTTCTTC. The encoded protein is CASSLTSFETGGGEQFF.

The chain couples TRBV4-2 to TRBJ2-5, with 8 bases fitting TRBD2. The junction had 10 bases not matched to a gene; V was cut back by 2 bases and J by 5 bases. This CDR3 has 16 amino acids. In germline, CDR1 is LGHNA, CDR2 YNFKEQ. CDR3 loop: CASSQLPGGEEETQYF. CDR3 coding DNA: TGTGCCAGCAGCCAACTCCCGGGGGGGGAGGAGGAGACCCAGTACTTC.

The chain couples TRBV6-5 to TRBJ2-5; the D gene is possibly TRBD1 (5 bases). This CDR3 has 13 amino acids. Deletions cut 7 bases from V and 2 bases from J, with 11 bases between. Germline V gene data show CDR1 as MNHEY and CDR2 as SVGAGI. The DNA for the CDR3 is TGTGCCAGCACCCGATCAGGGCAAGAGACCCAGTACTTC. The encoded protein is CASTRSGQETQYF.

The chain employs TRBV5-6 and TRBJ2-2, with a possible D match to TRBD2 (6 bases). This CDR3 is 17 amino acids long. Germline V gene lookup returns CDR1 SGHDT and CDR2 YYEEEE. V was pared by 4 bases and J by 5 bases, with 21 bases between. The CDR3 DNA reads TGTGCCAGCAGCCCCCGCTCGGGAGCTAGATATACCGGGGAGCTGTTTTTT. Its protein product is CASSPRSGARYTGELFF.

The chain has TRBV18 and TRBJ2-3; perhaps TRBD1 as D (6 bases). The length of the CDR3 is 15 residues. Per the germline V gene, CDR1 is KGHSH and CDR2 is LQKENI. Trimming took off 3 bases at V and 4 bases at J, with 14 bases between the two ends. CDR3 in amino acids: CASSPKVQGSDTQYF. The CDR3 region has the DNA TGTGCCAGCTCACCGAAGGTACAGGGTTCAGATACGCAGTATTTT.

This clone was seen a handful of times. The chain uses TRBV7-8 and TRBJ1-6; D is unclear. The CDR3 sequence is 16 residues long. Germline lookup yields CDR1 SGHVS and CDR2 FQNEAQ. Trimming removed 5 bases from V and 3 bases from J, with 14 bases in between. This CDR3 reads CASSAPRVSYNSPLHF. In DNA form, the CDR3 reads TGTGCCAGCAGCGCCCCCCGGGTCAGCTATAATTCACCCCTCCACTTT. The entire variable domain, with the rest obtained from reference TRBV7-8 and TRBJ1-6, is as follows: GAGVSQSPRYKVAKRGQDVALRCDPISGHVSLFWYQQALGQGPEFLTYFQNEAQLDKSGLPSDRFFAERPEGSVSTLKIQRTQQEDSAVYLCASSAPRVSYNSPLHFGNGTRLTVT.

On this clone itself: Sequence at one end of the junction differs from germline and may be a read error. In DNA, the CDR3 is TGTGCCAGCAGCCAAACGACAGGGGGCGGGGGAAACATTCAGTACTTC. It yields the protein CASSQTTGGGGNIQYF. The V call is TRBV5-1, the J call TRBJ2-4, with TRBD1 matching over 10 bases. Per the germline V gene, CDR1 is SGHRS and CDR2 is YFSETQ. The length of the CDR3 is 16 residues.

The rearrangement links TRBV28 to TRBJ1-5; D uncertain. This CDR3 region has 12 residues. Per germline, CDR1 MDHEN and CDR2 SYDVKM. V lost 8 bases and J 6 bases, leaving 11 bases between the germline ends. The CDR3 here is CASGQVSQPQHF. CDR3 bases: TGTGCCAGCGGGCAGGTTAGTCAGCCCCAGCATTTT.

This clone showed up just a few times. The chain uses TRBV7-2 and TRBJ1-1; 9 nucleotides line up with TRBD1. The CDR3 contains 13 residues. V lost 1 base and J lost 11; bases outside the gene matches: 5. In germline, CDR1 is SGHTA, CDR2 FQGNSA. The CDR3 reads CASSLGGTGWAFF. In DNA form, the CDR3 reads TGTGCCAGCAGCTTAGGCGGGACAGGGTGGGCTTTCTTT.

This rearrangement joins TRBV28 to TRBJ2-7; D unclear. V gave up 5 bases and J gave up 2 bases, with 13 bases separating them. This CDR3 is built from 14 residues. CDR1 is MDHEN and CDR2 is SYDVKM in the germline V gene. The CDR3, as DNA: TGTGCCAGCAGTCCCAGGAATCAGCCCTACGAGCAGTACTTC. This codes for CASSPRNQPYEQYF. The full variable domain, its missing parts supplied by reference TRBV28 and TRBJ2-7, is DVKVTQSSRYLVKRTGEKVFLECVQDMDHENMFWYRQDPGLGLRLIYFSYDVKMKEKGDIPEGYSVSREKKERFSLILESASTNQTSMYLCASSPRNQPYEQYFGPGTRLTVT.

The gene calls are TRBV19 and TRBJ1-2, with TRBD1 as a possible D gene (5 bases). The CDR3 has 14 residues. Germline V gene sequence: CDR1 LNHDA, CDR2 SQIVND (reference sequence). Trimming took off 10 bases at V and 3 bases at J, with 18 bases between the two ends. The CDR3 DNA reads TGTGCCACACATTCGGGGGGGGAGGACTATGGCTACACCTTC. Its translation is CATHSGGEDYGYTF.

The V call is TRBV7-9, the J call TRBJ2-2; 11 nucleotides line up with TRBD2. The ends lost 5 bases at V and 4 bases at J; junction bases unmatched: 12. Germline CDR1 reads SEHNR; CDR2 reads FQNEAQ (reference sequence). This CDR3 is 18 amino acids long. CDR3 amino acids: CASSKIPGLAEFTGELFF. The CDR3 coding sequence is TGTGCCAGCAGCAAAATACCGGGACTAGCGGAGTTCACCGGGGAGCTGTTTTTT.

This clone has just one count. The genes are TRBV6-5 and TRBJ1-6; the match to TRBD1 covers 8 bases. V gave up 8 bases and J gave up 7 bases; unmatched junction bases: 7. This CDR3 is 14 amino acids long. The V gene's germline CDR1 is MNHEY and CDR2 SVGAGI. CDR3: CASLGTGINSPLHF. As DNA, the CDR3 is TGTGCCAGCTTAGGGACAGGCATCAATTCACCCCTCCACTTT.

CDR3 region: CASSQWTGNYGYTF. CDR3 DNA sequence: TGTGCCAGCAGCCAATGGACAGGGAACTATGGCTACACCTTC. The chain has TRBV3-1 (or the pseudogene TRBV3-2) and TRBJ1-2; 8 bases fit TRBD1. The CDR3 is 14 residues long. Germline V lookup: CDR1 LGHDT, CDR2 YNNKEL (reference sequence). V was pared by 2 bases and J by 2 bases, with 1 base of the junction left unmatched.

The gene calls are TRBV7-2 and TRBJ1-2; possibly TRBD1 for D (5 bases). Per the germline V gene, CDR1 is SGHTA and CDR2 is FQGNSA. V shed 1 base and J shed 9 bases, with 12 bases lying between them. CDR3 size: 13 residues. CDR3 residues: CASSLGSRGRYTF. CDR3 in DNA: TGTGCCAGCAGCTTAGGTTCTAGGGGCCGCTACACCTTC.

This clone was found once. This chain links TRBV19 with TRBJ2-7; TRBD1 aligns across 10 bases. The germline gives CDR1 LNHDA, CDR2 SQIVND (reference sequence). The J segment lost 5 bases and the V segment lost 4 bases, leaving 2 bases of the junction unmatched. The CDR3 runs to 13 residues. The CDR3 DNA sequence: TGTGCCAGTAGTACCGGGACAGGGGACGAGCAGTACTTC. Protein product: CASSTGTGDEQYF.

The genes are TRBV2 and TRBJ2-4; tentatively, D is TRBD1 (5 bases). This CDR3 is 12 amino acids long. Germline CDR1 is SNHLY and CDR2 is FYNNEI. Trimming left V 7 bases short and J 7 bases short, with 11 bases between. DNA for the CDR3: TGTGCCAGCATGACAGAAAGGAACATTCAGTACTTC. Protein product: CASMTERNIQYF. The complete variable domain, with remaining parts taken from reference TRBV2 and TRBJ2-4, reads EPEVTQTPSHQVTQMGQEVILRCVPISNHLYFYWYRQILGQKVEFLVSFYNNEISEKSEIFDDQFSVERPDGSNFTLKIRSTKLEDSAMYFCASMTERNIQYFGAGTRLSVL.

V and J are TRBV2 and TRBJ1-4; D unresolved. This CDR3 spans 13 amino acids. The V end was cut by 3 bases, the J end by 7 bases, with 9 bases between. Per the germline V gene, CDR1 is SNHLY and CDR2 is FYNNEI. CDR3 protein: CASSDIMSEKLFF. CDR3 coding DNA: TGTGCCAGCAGTGACATAATGAGTGAAAAACTGTTTTTT.

This sequence joins TRBV3-1 (or the pseudogene TRBV3-2) and TRBJ2-3, with 12 bases lining up with TRBD2. The CDR3 has 13 amino acids. The V segment lost 7 bases and the J segment 11 bases; nucleotides outside the gene matches: 7. Germline V gives CDR1 LGHDT, CDR2 YNNKEL (reference sequence). The CDR3: CASTPTSGGLQYF. CDR3 DNA sequence: TGTGCCAGCACCCCGACTAGCGGGGGACTGCAGTATTTT.